A selection of T cell receptor beta chains follows, all from one sample in a study of cytomegalovirus exposure and HLA in healthy donors. TCRdb's copy holds only in-frame clones and misses some; the assay was immunoSEQ multiplex PCR. This repertoire shows about 180,000 clones, over 65% found once; its top ten account for around 1.5%. Sequencing was done on a sample of PBMCs. Receptor source: a man between 18 and 35 years old in good health and CMV-seronegative. Each CDR3 is given with its conserved first and last residue. Fields, in order: CDR3 DNA, CDR3 protein, D gene, clone size, J gene, V gene. A D gene is named only where the DNA matches it firmly. The size field is filled for only some rows; it gives once, few, many or a size class.

TGTGCCAGCAGCCCGGTCTCTCGGGACACTGAAGCTTTCTTT	CASSPVSRDTEAFF	-	-	TRBJ1-1	TRBV7-9
TGTGCCACCAGCGCGCGAATGGGGACAGGCAATCAGCCCCAGCATTTT	CATSARMGTGNQPQHF	TRBD1	few	TRBJ1-5	TRBV15
TGTGCCAGCAGCATAGAGACAGGGCCTCACTATGGCTACACCTTC	CASSIETGPHYGYTF	TRBD1	-	TRBJ1-2	TRBV11-2
TGTGCCAGCAGCTTGGGGTTCGGAACAGAGTTTACCTATGGCTACACCTTC	CASSLGFGTEFTYGYTF	-	-	TRBJ1-2	TRBV5-5
TGCAGCGTTGCTACCTCTGGGGCCAACGTCCTGACTTTC	CSVATSGANVLTF	-	-	TRBJ2-6	TRBV29-1
TGCGCCAGCAGCCCACATAGCGGGGGGCTAGCTGAGGACACTGAAGCTCTCTTT	CASSPHSGGLAEDTEALF	-	-	TRBJ1-1	TRBV4-3
TGTGCCAGCAGCTTAGGGACAGGGCACAATGAGCAGTTCTTC	CASSLGTGHNEQFF	TRBD1	once	TRBJ2-1	TRBV5-4
TGTGCCTGGAGTGCACTCGGGGGGGATGAGCAGTTCTTC	CAWSALGGDEQFF	TRBD2	-	TRBJ2-1	TRBV30
TGTGCCAGCAGCTCCAGCGAGAACACTGAAGCTTTCTTT	CASSSSENTEAFF	-	-	TRBJ1-1	TRBV7-9
TGTGCCTGGAGTGTAGGGTCGGGAAGAAACACTGAAGCTTTCTTT	CAWSVGSGRNTEAFF	-	-	TRBJ1-1	TRBV30
TGCGCCAGCAGGAGGGACAGCACCGGGGAGCTGTTTTTT	CASRRDSTGELFF	TRBD1	-	TRBJ2-2	TRBV5-1
TGTGCCAGCAGCTTTCAACGCGGGAGCTACGAGCAGTACTTC	CASSFQRGSYEQYF	TRBD2	once	TRBJ2-7	TRBV5-4
TGTGCCAGCAGTGTGGAGCAGGGGCAAAATCAGCCCCAGCATTTT	CASSVEQGQNQPQHF	-	-	TRBJ1-5	TRBV2
TGTGCCAGCTCACCGACTAGCGGGGTCACCTACGAGCAGTACTTC	CASSPTSGVTYEQYF	TRBD2	-	TRBJ2-7	TRBV18
TGCGCCAGCAGCTTGGAAGGCAGGGTAATAGAGACCCAGTACTTC	CASSLEGRVIETQYF	-	-	TRBJ2-5	TRBV5-1
TGCGCCAGCAGCCTACTCCAGCGGGGGGCCTTATACAATGAGCAGTTCTTC	CASSLLQRGALYNEQFF	TRBD2	-	TRBJ2-1	TRBV5-1
TGTGCCAGCAGACAAGACAACCGAGCCAATCAGCCCCAGCATTTT	CASRQDNRANQPQHF	-	-	TRBJ1-5	TRBV6-6
TGTGCCAGTCCGGACAGGGGGCGAGGCAATCAGCCCCAGCATTTT	CASPDRGRGNQPQHF	TRBD1	-	TRBJ1-5	TRBV6-7
TGTGCCAGCAGCTTAGCGAGACTAGAATACAATGAGCAGTTCTTC	CASSLARLEYNEQFF	-	-	TRBJ2-1	TRBV7-9
TGTGCCAGCAGCTTAGTTTTAAATGGGCTCTTTGGCTACACCTTC	CASSLVLNGLFGYTF	-	-	TRBJ1-2	TRBV7-9
TGTGCCAGCGGTTCTACAGGGTTCGGCTACACCTTC	CASGSTGFGYTF	-	-	TRBJ1-2	TRBV6-5
TGCGCCACAGCCCGGGAGACGTCCTACAATGAGCAGTTCTTC	CATARETSYNEQFF	-	-	TRBJ2-1	TRBV5-1
TGTGCCAGCAGCCTTACAGGGTCTGGGGCCAACGTCCTGACTTTC	CASSLTGSGANVLTF	-	-	TRBJ2-6	TRBV14
TGTGCCAGCAGCTTGCGTCGCGGACTTCAGGCACCCTCGGATACGCAGTATTTT	CASSLRRGLQAPSDTQYF	-	-	TRBJ2-3	TRBV5-6
TGTGCCAGCAGCTCCCGACTAGCGGGACCGAGCACAGATACGCAGTATTTT	CASSSRLAGPSTDTQYF	TRBD2	-	TRBJ2-3	TRBV5-6
TGTGCCAGCAGTTACAATCCGGGGAACACTGAAGCTTTCTTT	CASSYNPGNTEAFF	-	-	TRBJ1-1	TRBV6-5
TGTGCCAGCAGCGGACAGGGCTATCAGCCCCAGCATTTT	CASSGQGYQPQHF	TRBD1	-	TRBJ1-5	TRBV7-2
TGCGCCAGCAGCACGGGACAGTTTAACAATGAGCAGTTCTTC	CASSTGQFNNEQFF	TRBD1	-	TRBJ2-1	TRBV5-1
TGTGCCAGCAGCCAAGTAGGAGGGTTAGGGACAGATACGCAGTATTTT	CASSQVGGLGTDTQYF	-	-	TRBJ2-3	TRBV4-2
TGTGCCAGCAGCTTTCGGTCAGCGGTAACCCGCACAGATACGCAGTATTTT	CASSFRSAVTRTDTQYF	-	once	TRBJ2-3	TRBV5-4